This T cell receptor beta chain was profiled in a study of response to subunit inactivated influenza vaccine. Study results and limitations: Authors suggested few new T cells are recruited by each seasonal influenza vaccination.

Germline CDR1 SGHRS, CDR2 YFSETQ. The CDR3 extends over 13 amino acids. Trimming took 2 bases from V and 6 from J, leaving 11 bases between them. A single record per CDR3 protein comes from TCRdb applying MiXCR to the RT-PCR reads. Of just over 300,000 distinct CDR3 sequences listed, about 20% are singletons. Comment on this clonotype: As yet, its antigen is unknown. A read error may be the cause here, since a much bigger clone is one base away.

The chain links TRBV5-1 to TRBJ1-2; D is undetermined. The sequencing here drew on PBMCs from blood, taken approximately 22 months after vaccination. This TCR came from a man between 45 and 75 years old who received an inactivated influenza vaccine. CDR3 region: CASSFIRQDGYTF. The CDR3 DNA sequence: TGCGCCAGCAGCTTCATACGGCAGGATGGCTACACCTTC.